These T cell receptor beta chains were read from a single sample in a study of blood T cell repertoires in COVID-19. Profiled with immunoSEQ multiplex PCR; TCRdb holds only in-frame clones, not every one. The table lists under 80,000 clones, around three quarters of them singletons. Sequenced material: peripheral blood. The receptors derive from a human donor in a cohort sampled during active COVID-19. Both conserved end residues are part of each CDR3. D genes are given only for firm matches. The listing skips clone size in some rows; elsewhere it reads once, few, many or a size class.

CDR3aa	CDR3nt	abundance	d_gene	j_gene	v_gene
CASSFGGSYNEQFF	TGTGCCAGCAGCTTTGGCGGATCCTACAATGAGCAGTTCTTC	once	NA	TRBJ2-1	TRBV7-9
CASSSRDRGPHEQYF	TGTGCCAGCAGCTCCCGGGACAGGGGGCCCCACGAGCAGTACTTC	NA	TRBD1	TRBJ2-7	TRBV7-9
CASSSRRDSYEQYF	TGTGCCAGCAGCTCTCGGCGGGACTCCTACGAGCAGTACTTC	NA	NA	TRBJ2-7	TRBV7-9
CASSKERESNEQFF	TGTGCCAGCTCCAAGGAGCGGGAGTCGAATGAGCAGTTCTTC	few	TRBD2	TRBJ2-1	TRBV18
CASSPGQGGTEAFF	TGCGCCAGCAGCCCGGGACAAGGAGGCACTGAAGCTTTCTTT	NA	NA	TRBJ1-1	TRBV4-1
CASGTQGTDTQYF	TGTGCTAGTGGGACCCAGGGAACAGATACGCAGTATTTT	NA	NA	TRBJ2-3	TRBV12-5
CASSLEVGQLYEQYF	TGTGCCAGCAGCTTAGAGGTGGGGCAGCTCTACGAGCAGTACTTC	NA	NA	TRBJ2-7	TRBV7-6
CASSHTGGGSNQPQHF	TGCGCCAGCAGCCACACAGGGGGCGGCAGCAATCAGCCCCAGCATTTT	NA	TRBD1	TRBJ1-5	TRBV4-1
CASSRDRTYEQYF	TGTGCCAGCAGCCGTGACAGGACCTACGAGCAGTACTTC	NA	NA	TRBJ2-7	TRBV12-3/TRBV12-4
CASSSTSFSGRASGEQFF	TGTGCCAGCAGCTCAACCTCTTTTAGCGGGAGGGCCTCAGGTGAGCAGTTCTTC	NA	TRBD2	TRBJ2-1	TRBV11-2
CASSQDFRQGIGYTF	TGCGCCAGCAGCCAAGATTTTAGACAGGGAATCGGCTACACCTTC	NA	TRBD1	TRBJ1-2	TRBV4-3
CASSTTPPSGNTIYF	TGTGCCAGCAGCACGACTCCCCCCTCTGGAAACACCATATATTTT	NA	NA	TRBJ1-3	TRBV28
CASSSTDRGQPQHF	TGTGCCAGTAGTTCCACGGACAGGGGACAGCCCCAGCATTTT	NA	TRBD1	TRBJ1-5	TRBV19
CASRSRQTYGYTF	TGTGCCAGCAGATCCAGGCAGACCTATGGCTACACCTTC	NA	NA	TRBJ1-2	TRBV12-3/TRBV12-4
CASNREGYGYTF	TGTGCCAGCAACAGGGAGGGATATGGCTACACCTTC	NA	NA	TRBJ1-2	TRBV2
CASSPSGTRNEQYF	TGTGCCAGCTCACCCTCCGGGACTAGAAACGAGCAGTACTTC	NA	TRBD2	TRBJ2-7	TRBV18
CASSPTSGGKYGYTF	TGTGCCAGCAGCCCGACCTCAGGGGGAAAATATGGCTACACCTTC	NA	TRBD1	TRBJ1-2	TRBV7-9
CASSQRGGVGVRSYEQYF	TGCGCCAGCAGCCAGAGAGGGGGGGTGGGAGTGAGGTCCTACGAGCAGTACTTC	NA	NA	TRBJ2-7	TRBV4-3
CASRADRGWRETQYF	TGTGCCAGCAGAGCGGACAGGGGGTGGCGGGAGACCCAGTACTTC	NA	TRBD1	TRBJ2-5	TRBV6-5
CAGGTHVDQPQHF	TGTGCCGGCGGGACGCATGTTGATCAGCCCCAGCATTTT	NA	NA	TRBJ1-5	TRBV28
CATSDSGLGNIQYF	TGTGCCACCAGTGATTCGGGACTTGGAAACATTCAGTACTTC	NA	NA	TRBJ2-4	TRBV24-1
CASSQENRLTDTQYF	TGCGCCAGCAGCCAAGAGAACAGGCTCACAGATACGCAGTATTTT	NA	NA	TRBJ2-3	TRBV4-3
CSASFAGGQGQNQPQHF	TGCAGTGCTAGTTTCGCGGGGGGACAGGGACAGAATCAGCCCCAGCATTTT	NA	TRBD1	TRBJ1-5	TRBV20-1
CASSQEVRRAQHF	TGCGCCAGCAGCCAAGAGGTCAGGAGGGCCCAGCATTTT	NA	NA	TRBJ1-5	TRBV4-1
CASSLTAGTGGGKLFF	TGTGCCAGCAGCCTAACCGCCGGGACAGGGGGCGGAAAACTGTTTTTT	NA	TRBD1	TRBJ1-4	TRBV5-4
CASRARGWAQYF	TGTGCCAGCAGGGCGCGGGGGTGGGCCCAGTACTTC	few	TRBD2	TRBJ2-5	TRBV7-6
CATTASGRGRTGELFF	TGTGCCACCACGGCCAGCGGGAGAGGCAGGACCGGGGAGCTGTTTTTT	NA	TRBD2	TRBJ2-2	TRBV24-1
CASNPGTEYNEQFF	TGTGCCAGCAACCCCGGGACAGAATACAATGAGCAGTTCTTC	NA	TRBD1	TRBJ2-1	TRBV6-2/TRBV6-3
CASSLGTSGTYEQYF	TGCGCCAGCAGCCTCGGGACTAGCGGGACATACGAGCAGTACTTC	NA	TRBD2	TRBJ2-7	TRBV5-1
CASSPTTAVMEAFF	TGTGCCAGTAGTCCAACGACCGCGGTCATGGAAGCTTTCTTT	NA	NA	TRBJ1-1	TRBV19
CAWSGETRDSPLHF	TGTGCCTGGAGTGGAGAGACCAGGGATTCACCCCTCCACTTT	NA	NA	TRBJ1-6	TRBV30